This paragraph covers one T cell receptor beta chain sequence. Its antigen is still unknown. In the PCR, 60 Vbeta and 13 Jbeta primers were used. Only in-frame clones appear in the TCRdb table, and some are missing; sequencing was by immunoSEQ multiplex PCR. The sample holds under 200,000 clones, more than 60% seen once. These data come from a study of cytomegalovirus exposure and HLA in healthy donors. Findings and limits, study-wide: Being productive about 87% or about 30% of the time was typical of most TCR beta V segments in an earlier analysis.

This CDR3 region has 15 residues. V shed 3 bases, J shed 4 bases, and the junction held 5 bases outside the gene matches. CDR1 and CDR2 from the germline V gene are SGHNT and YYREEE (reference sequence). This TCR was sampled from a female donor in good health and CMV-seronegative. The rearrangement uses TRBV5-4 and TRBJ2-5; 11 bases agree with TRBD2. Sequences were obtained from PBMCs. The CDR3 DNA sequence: TGTGCCAGCAGCTCCCTAGCGGGGGGAGGAGAGACCCAGTACTTC. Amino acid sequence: CASSSLAGGGETQYF.